One and the same sample provided the 2 T cell receptor beta chains below, sequenced in a study of blood T cell repertoires in COVID-19. Repertoires were generated with immunoSEQ multiplex PCR, while TCRdb's copy carries only in-frame clones and drops some. The table lists approximately 230,000 clones, 70% to 90% of them singletons, with around 2% in the top ten. Sequencing was carried out using peripheral blood. The origin of the receptors is a woman in her thirties or forties who had recovered from COVID-19.

The chain carries TRBV4-2 and TRBJ1-1; TRBD1 agrees at 9 bases. Germline values: CDR1 LGHNA, CDR2 YNFKEQ. V lost 4 bases, J lost 4 bases, and 10 bases stayed unmatched. The CDR3 runs to 16 residues. CDR3 sequence: CASSPRDREMSTEAFF. In nucleotides, the CDR3 is TGTGCCAGCAGCCCTAGGGACAGGGAGATGAGCACTGAAGCTTTCTTT.

V usage is TRBV7-2 and J usage is TRBJ2-2; 8 bases line up with TRBD1. V dropped 5 bases and J dropped 0; count of bases not matched to a gene: 5. Germline CDR1 reads SGHTA; CDR2 reads FQGNSA. The CDR3 loop spans 16 amino acids. The CDR3 coding sequence is TGTGCCAGCAGCAGGGACAGGCGGGCGAACACCGGGGAGCTGTTTTTT. Protein sequence: CASSRDRRANTGELFF.